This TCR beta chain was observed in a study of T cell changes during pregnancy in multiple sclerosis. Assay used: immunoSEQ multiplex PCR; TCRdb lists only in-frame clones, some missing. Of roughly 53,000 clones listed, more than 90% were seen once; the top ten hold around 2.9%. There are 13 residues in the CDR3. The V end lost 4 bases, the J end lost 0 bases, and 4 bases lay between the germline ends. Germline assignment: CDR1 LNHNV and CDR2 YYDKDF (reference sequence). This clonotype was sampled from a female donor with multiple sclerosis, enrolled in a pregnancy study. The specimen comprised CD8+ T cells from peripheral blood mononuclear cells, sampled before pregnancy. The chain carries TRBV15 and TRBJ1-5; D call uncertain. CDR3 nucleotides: TGTGCCACCAGCACCAGTAGCAATCAGCCCCAGCATTTT. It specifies CATSTSSNQPQHF.